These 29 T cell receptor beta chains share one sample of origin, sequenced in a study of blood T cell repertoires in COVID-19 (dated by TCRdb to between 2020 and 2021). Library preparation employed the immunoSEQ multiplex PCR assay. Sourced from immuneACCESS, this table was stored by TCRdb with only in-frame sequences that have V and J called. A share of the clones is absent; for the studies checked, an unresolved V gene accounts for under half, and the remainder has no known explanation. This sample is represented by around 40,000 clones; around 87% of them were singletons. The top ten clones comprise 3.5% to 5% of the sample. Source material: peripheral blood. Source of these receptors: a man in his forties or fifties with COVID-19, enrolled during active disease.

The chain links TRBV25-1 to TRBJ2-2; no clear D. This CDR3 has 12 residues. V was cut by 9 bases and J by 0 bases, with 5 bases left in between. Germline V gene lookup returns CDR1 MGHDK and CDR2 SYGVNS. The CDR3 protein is CASNANTGELFF. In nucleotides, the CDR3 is TGTGCCAGTAATGCGAACACCGGGGAGCTGTTTTTT.

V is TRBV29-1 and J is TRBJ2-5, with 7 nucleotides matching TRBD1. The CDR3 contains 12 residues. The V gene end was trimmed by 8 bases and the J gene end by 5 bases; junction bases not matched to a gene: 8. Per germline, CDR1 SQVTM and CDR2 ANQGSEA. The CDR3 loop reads CSSRTGRETQYF. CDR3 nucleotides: TGCAGCTCTAGGACAGGAAGGGAGACCCAGTACTTC. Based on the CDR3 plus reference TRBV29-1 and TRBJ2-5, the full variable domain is SAVISQKPSRDICQRGTSLTIQCQVDSQVTMMFWYRQQPGQSLTLIATANQGSEATYESGFVIDKFPISRPNLTFSTLTVSNMSPEDSSIYLCSSRTGRETQYFGPGTRLLVL.

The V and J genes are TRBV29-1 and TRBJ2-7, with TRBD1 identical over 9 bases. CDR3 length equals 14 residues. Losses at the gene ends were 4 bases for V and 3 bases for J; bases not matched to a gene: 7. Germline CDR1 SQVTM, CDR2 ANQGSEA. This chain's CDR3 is CSVVKDRGIYEQYF. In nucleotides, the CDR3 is TGCAGCGTTGTAAAGGACAGGGGTATCTACGAGCAGTACTTC.

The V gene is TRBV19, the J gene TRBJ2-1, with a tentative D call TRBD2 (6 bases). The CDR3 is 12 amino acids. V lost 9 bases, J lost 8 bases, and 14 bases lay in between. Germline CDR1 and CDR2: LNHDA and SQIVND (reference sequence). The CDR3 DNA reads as TGTGCCAGCGGGACTCGCGAACATGAGCAGTTCTTC. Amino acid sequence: CASGTREHEQFF.

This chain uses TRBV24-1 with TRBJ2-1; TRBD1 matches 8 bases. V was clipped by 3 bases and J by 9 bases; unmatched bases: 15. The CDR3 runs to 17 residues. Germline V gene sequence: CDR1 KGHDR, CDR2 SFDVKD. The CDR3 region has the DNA TGTGCCACCAGTGATACAGGACAGGGTTCCTCTGACGTTGAGCAGTTCTTC. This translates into CATSDTGQGSSDVEQFF.

CDR3 DNA sequence: TGTGCCAGCAGTCACTACCCCGGGACCTACAATGAGCAGTTCTTC. It specifies CASSHYPGTYNEQFF. The chain has TRBV28 and TRBJ2-1, with D perhaps TRBD2 (5 bases). V lost 5 bases and J 2 bases, leaving 13 bases between the germline ends. CDR3 length: 15 residues. Germline CDR1 MDHEN, CDR2 SYDVKM.

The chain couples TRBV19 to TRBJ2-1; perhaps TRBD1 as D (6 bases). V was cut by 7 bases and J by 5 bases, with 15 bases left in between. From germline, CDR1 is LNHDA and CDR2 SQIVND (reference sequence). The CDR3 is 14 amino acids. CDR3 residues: CASNPSGDHNEQFF. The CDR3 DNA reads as TGTGCCAGTAACCCCTCAGGGGATCACAATGAGCAGTTCTTC.

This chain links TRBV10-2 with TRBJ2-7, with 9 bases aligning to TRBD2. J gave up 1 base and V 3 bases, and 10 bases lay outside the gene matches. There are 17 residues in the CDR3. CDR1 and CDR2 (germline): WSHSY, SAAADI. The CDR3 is CASSERGGRAPSYEQYF. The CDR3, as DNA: TGCGCCAGCAGTGAAAGGGGCGGGAGGGCCCCATCCTACGAGCAGTACTTC.

The CDR3 here is CASSIYLFSTDTQYF. CDR3 bases: TGTGCCAGTAGTATCTACCTTTTCAGCACAGATACGCAGTATTTT. The rearrangement uses TRBV19 and TRBJ2-3; no clear D gene. Trimming left V 3 bases short and J 0 bases short, with 10 bases between. Germline assignment: CDR1 LNHDA and CDR2 SQIVND (reference sequence). The CDR3 covers 15 residues.

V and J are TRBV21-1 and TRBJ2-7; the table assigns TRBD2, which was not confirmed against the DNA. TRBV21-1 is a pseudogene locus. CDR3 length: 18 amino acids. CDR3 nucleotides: TGTGCCAGCAGCAACGGGACTAGCGGGACCTGGGGTTGTGCCGAGCAGTACTTC. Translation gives CASSNGTSGTWGCAEQYF.

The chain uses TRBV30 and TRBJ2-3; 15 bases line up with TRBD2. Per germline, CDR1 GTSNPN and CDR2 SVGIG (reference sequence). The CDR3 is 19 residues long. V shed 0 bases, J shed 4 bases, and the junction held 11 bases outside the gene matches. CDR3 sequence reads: CAWSVLRTSGRAPPDTQYF. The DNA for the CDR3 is TGTGCCTGGAGTGTACTTCGGACTAGCGGGAGGGCCCCCCCAGATACGCAGTATTTT. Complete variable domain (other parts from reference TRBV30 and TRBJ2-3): SQTIHQWPATLVQPVGSPLSLECTVEGTSNPNLYWYRQAAGRGLQLLFYSVGIGQISSEVPQNLSASRPQDRQFILSSKKLLLSDSGFYLCAWSVLRTSGRAPPDTQYFGPGTRLTVL.

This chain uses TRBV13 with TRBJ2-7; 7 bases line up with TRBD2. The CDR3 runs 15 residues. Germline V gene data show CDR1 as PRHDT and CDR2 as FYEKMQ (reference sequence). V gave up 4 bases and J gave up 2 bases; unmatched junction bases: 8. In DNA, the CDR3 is TGTGCCAGCAGCTCGGGAGGAGCGGAAACCTACGAGCAGTACTTC. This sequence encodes CASSSGGAETYEQYF.

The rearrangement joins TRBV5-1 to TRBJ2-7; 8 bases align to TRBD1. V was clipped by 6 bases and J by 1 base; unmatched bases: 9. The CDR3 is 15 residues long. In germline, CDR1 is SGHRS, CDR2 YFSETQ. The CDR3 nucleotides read TGCGCCAGCACCCCAAACAGGGGGGTTTCCTACGAGCAGTACTTC. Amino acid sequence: CASTPNRGVSYEQYF.

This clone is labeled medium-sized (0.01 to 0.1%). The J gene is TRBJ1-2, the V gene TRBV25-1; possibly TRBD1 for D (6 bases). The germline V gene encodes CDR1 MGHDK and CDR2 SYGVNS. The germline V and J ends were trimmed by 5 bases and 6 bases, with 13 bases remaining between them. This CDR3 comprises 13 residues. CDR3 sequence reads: CASSYRDVNGYTF. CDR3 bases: TGTGCCAGCAGTTACAGGGACGTGAATGGCTACACCTTC.

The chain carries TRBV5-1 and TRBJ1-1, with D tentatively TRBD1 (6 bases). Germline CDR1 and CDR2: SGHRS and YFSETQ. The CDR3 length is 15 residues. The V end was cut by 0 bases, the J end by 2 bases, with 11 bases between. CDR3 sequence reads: CASSLDGQINTEAFF. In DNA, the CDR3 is TGCGCCAGCAGCTTGGACGGACAGATAAACACTGAAGCTTTCTTT.

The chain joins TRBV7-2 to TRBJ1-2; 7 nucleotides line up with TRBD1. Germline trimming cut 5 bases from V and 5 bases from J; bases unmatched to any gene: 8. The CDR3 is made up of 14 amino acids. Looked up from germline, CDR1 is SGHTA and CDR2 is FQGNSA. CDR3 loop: CASSPGDSPYGYTF. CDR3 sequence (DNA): TGTGCCAGCAGCCCCGGGGACAGCCCGTATGGCTACACCTTC.

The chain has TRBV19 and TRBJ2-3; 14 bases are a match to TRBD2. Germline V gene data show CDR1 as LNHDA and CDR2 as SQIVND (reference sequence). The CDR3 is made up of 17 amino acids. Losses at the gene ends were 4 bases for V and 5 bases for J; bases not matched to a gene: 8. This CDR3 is CASSTGTSGSPGDTQYF. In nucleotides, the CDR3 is TGTGCCAGTAGTACTGGGACTAGCGGGAGCCCTGGAGATACGCAGTATTTT.

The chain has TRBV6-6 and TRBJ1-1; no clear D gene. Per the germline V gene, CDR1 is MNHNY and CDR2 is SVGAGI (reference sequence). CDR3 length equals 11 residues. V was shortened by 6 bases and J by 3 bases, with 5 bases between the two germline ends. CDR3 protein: CASRRDTEAFF. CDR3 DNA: TGTGCCAGCAGGAGAGACACTGAAGCTTTCTTT.

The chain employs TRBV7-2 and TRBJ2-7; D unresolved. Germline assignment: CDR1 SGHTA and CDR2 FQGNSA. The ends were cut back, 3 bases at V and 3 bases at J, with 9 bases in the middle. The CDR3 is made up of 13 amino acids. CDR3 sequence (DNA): TGTGCCAGCAGCTTTGGTGGCGGCTACGAGCAGTACTTC. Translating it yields CASSFGGGYEQYF.

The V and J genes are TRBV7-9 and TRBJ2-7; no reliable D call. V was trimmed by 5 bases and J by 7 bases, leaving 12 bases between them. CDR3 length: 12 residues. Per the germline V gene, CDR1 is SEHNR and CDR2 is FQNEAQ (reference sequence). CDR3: CASSPTGSEQYF. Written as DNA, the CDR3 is TGTGCCAGCAGCCCTACCGGGTCTGAGCAGTACTTC.

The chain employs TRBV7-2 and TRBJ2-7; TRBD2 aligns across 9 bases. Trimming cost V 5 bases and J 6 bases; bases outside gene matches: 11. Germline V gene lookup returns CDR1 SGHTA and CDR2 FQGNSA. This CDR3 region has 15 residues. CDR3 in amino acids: CASSERGALFVEQYF. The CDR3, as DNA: TGTGCCAGCAGCGAGCGGGGGGCGCTCTTCGTCGAGCAGTACTTC.

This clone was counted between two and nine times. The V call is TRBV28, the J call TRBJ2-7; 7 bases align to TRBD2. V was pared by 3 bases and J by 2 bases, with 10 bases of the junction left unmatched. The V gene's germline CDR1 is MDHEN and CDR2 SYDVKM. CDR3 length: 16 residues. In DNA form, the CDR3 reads TGTGCCAGCAGTTTTGGCCTAGCGGTTTTAACCTACGAGCAGTACTTC. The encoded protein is CASSFGLAVLTYEQYF.

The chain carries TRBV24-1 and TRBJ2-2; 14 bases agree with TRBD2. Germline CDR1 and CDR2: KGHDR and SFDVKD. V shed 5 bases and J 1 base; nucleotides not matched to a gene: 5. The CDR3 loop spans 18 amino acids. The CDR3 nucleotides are TGTGCCACCAGTGCCCGACTAGCGGGGGGGCTGAACACCGGGGAGCTGTTTTTT. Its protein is CATSARLAGGLNTGELFF.

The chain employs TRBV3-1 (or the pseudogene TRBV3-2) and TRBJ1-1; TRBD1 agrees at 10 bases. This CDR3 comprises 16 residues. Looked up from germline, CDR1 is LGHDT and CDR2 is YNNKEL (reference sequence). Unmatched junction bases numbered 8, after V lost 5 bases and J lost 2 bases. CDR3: CASSAQGQGRNTEAFF. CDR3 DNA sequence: TGTGCCAGCAGCGCCCAGGGACAGGGGCGTAACACTGAAGCTTTCTTT.

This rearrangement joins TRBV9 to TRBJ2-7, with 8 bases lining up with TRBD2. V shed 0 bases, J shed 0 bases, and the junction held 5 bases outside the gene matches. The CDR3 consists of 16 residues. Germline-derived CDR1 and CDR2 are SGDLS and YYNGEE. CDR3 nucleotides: TGTGCCAGCAGCGTAGAGGGCGGGAGGTACTCCTACGAGCAGTACTTC. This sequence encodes CASSVEGGRYSYEQYF.

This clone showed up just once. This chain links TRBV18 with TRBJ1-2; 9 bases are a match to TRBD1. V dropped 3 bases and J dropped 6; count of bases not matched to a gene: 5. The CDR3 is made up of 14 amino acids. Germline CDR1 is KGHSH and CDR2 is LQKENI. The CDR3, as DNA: TGTGCCAGCTCACCCGCCGGGACAGGGAATGGCTACACCTTC. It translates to CASSPAGTGNGYTF.

This chain's CDR3 is CASSGWLNEQFF. In DNA form, the CDR3 reads TGTGCCAGTTCGGGATGGTTGAATGAGCAGTTCTTC. The chain couples TRBV11-3 to TRBJ2-1; maybe TRBD2 (5 bases). This CDR3 spans 12 amino acids. CDR1 SGHNT and CDR2 YENEEA come from the germline V gene. The germline V and J ends were trimmed by 9 bases and 7 bases, with 13 bases remaining between them. Variable domain in full (rest from reference TRBV11-3 and TRBJ2-1): EAGVVQSPRYKIIEKKQPVAFWCNPISGHNTLYWYLQNLGQGPELLIRYENEEAVDDSQLPKDRFSAERLKGVDSTLKIQPAELGDSAVYLCASSGWLNEQFFGPGTRLTVL.

This chain's CDR3 is CASSGITGGAGGDEQFF. The CDR3 DNA is TGTGCCAGTAGTGGGATTACCGGGGGGGCAGGAGGGGATGAGCAGTTCTTC. The chain is built from TRBV19 and TRBJ2-1; 8 nucleotides agree with TRBD2. This CDR3 comprises 17 residues. The junction had 17 bases not matched to a gene; V was cut back by 5 bases and J by 8 bases. Germline CDR1 is LNHDA and CDR2 is SQIVND (reference sequence).

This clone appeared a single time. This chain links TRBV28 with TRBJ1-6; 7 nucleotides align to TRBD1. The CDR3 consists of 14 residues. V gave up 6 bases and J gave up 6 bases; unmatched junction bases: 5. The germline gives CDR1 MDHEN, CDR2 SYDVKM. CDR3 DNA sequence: TGTGCCAGCAGCCCGAGGGGGCGTAATTCACCCCTCCACTTT. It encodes CASSPRGRNSPLHF.